This TCR beta chain was identified during a study of beta chain features in type 1 diabetes. Study conclusions and caveats: The study notes PCR might favor shorter templates equally in patients and controls. In all four CD4+ subsets, TCRB CDR3 length was significantly, moderately reduced in type 1 diabetes. A potential influence of HLA type upon TCRB rearrangement remained unresolved herein.

Germline assignment: CDR1 MGHRA and CDR2 YSYEKL. After removal of 0 bases from V and 1 base from J, the junction contained 4 bases not matched to a gene. The CDR3 sequence is 16 residues long. About this clone itself: Antigen specificity is unknown.

Of the isolated RNA, all was reverse transcribed, and so the sequenced material was expressed TCRB transcripts. Repertoires were generated with immunoSEQ multiplex PCR, while TCRdb's copy carries only in-frame clones and drops some. Here the sample spans fewer than 350,000 clones, 7% to 9% being singletons. Sequencing was carried out using central memory CD4+ T cells from blood. The source of this sequence is a woman younger than 30 in good health. The chain is built from TRBV4-1 and TRBJ2-3; TRBD2 aligns across 7 bases. The chain's CDR3 is CASSQDGLAGTDTQYF. The CDR3, as DNA: TGCGCCAGCAGCCAAGATGGGCTAGCGGGCACAGATACGCAGTATTTT.